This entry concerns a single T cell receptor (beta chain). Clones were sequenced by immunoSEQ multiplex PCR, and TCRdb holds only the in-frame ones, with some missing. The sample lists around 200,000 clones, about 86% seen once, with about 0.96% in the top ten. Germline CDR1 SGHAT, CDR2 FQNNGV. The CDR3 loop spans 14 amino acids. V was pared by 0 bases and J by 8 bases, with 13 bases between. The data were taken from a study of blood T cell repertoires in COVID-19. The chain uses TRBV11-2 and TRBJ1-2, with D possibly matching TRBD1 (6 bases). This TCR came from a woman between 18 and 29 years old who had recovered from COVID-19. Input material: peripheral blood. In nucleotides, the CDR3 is TGTGCCAGCAGCTTAGAGGCAGGGGCCTCCGGCTACACCTTC. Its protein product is CASSLEAGASGYTF. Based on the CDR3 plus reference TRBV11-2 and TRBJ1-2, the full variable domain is EAGVAQSPRYKIIEKRQSVAFWCNPISGHATLYWYQQILGQGPKLLIQFQNNGVVDDSQLPKDRFSAERLKGVDSTLKIQPAKLEDSAVYLCASSLEAGASGYTFGSGTRLTVV.